In its sample, the clone carrying this T cell receptor beta chain was seen many times. This record belongs to a study of neurological immune-mediated disorders. The germline V gene has CDR1 SGHAT and CDR2 FQNNGV. The CDR3 has 15 amino acids. Deletions cut 1 base from V and 3 bases from J, with 10 bases between. From the 5' RACE reads, TCRdb called clonotypes with MiXCR, one entry per CDR3 protein. This sample yields around 70,000 distinct CDR3 sequences, of which 3.2% are seen a single time; around 5.2% belongs to the top ten. The clonotype originates from a woman between 45 and 60 years old with multiple sclerosis. V usage is TRBV11-2 and J usage is TRBJ1-5; possibly TRBD1 for D (6 bases). What was sequenced was PBMCs. The CDR3 reads CASSLGDTINQPQHF. As DNA, the CDR3 is TGTGCCAGCAGCTTAGGGGACACCATCAATCAGCCCCAGCATTTT.